This T cell receptor beta chain was sequenced during a study of graft-versus-host responses after intestinal transplantation. General study findings and limits: GvH clones were found in recipient marrow; some appeared first in ileum or blood. Peak circulating GvH clone levels were associated with early post-transplant HvG declines.

With V trimmed by 7 bases and J by 7 bases, 10 bases remained unmatched. The CDR3 spans 14 residues. Per the germline V gene, CDR1 is SNHLY and CDR2 is FYNNEI. With respect to this clone: Its antigen is undetermined.

Sequencing was performed with immunoSEQ multiplex PCR; in TCRdb, only in-frame clones are kept and a portion is missing. The sample lists 85,000 to 100,000 clones, 85% to 90% occurring once. The chain joins TRBV2 to TRBJ1-5, with TRBD1 identical over 7 bases. The sample here was unstimulated CD4+ T cells sorted from spleen or lymph node cells, taken before intestinal transplant. The TCR originated in a human donor who received an intestinal transplant. The CDR3: CASTSETGPQPQHF. CDR3 bases: TGTGCCAGCACGTCCGAGACAGGGCCCCAGCCCCAGCATTTT.